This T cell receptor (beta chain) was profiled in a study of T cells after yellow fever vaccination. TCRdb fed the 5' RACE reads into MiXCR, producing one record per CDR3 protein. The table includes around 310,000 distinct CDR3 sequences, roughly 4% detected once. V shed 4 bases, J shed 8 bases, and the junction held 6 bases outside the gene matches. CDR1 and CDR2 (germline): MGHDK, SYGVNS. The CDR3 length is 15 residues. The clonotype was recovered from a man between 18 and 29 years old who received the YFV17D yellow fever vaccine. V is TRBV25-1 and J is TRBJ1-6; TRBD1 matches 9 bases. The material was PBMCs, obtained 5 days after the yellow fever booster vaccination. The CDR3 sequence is CASSGAGTGYSPLHF. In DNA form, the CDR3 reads TGTGCCAGCAGTGGGGCCGGGACAGGGTATTCACCCCTCCACTTT. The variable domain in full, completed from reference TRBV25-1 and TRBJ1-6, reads EADIYQTPRYLVIGTGKKITLECSQTMGHDKMYWYQQDPGMELHLIHYSYGVNSTEKGDLSSESTVSRIRTEHFPLTLESARPSHTSQYLCASSGAGTGYSPLHFGNGTRLTVT.